The present entry profiles one TCR beta chain with its context. The V and J ends lost 3 bases and 3 bases, in that order; junction bases with no gene match: 2. This CDR3 has 14 amino acids. Per the germline V gene, CDR1 is ENHRY and CDR2 is SYGVKD. This sample is drawn from a study of cytomegalovirus exposure and HLA in healthy donors. 60 Vbeta and 13 Jbeta primers were used in PCR. The assay was immunoSEQ multiplex PCR, and TCRdb's table has in-frame clones only and misses some. The data hold some 190,000 clones, with 80% observed a single time. V is TRBV10-3 and J is TRBJ2-7; 10 bases are shared with TRBD1. What was sequenced was PBMCs. The sequence was collected from a girl aged 10 to 17 in good health and CMV-seropositive. Here the CDR3 DNA reads TGTGCCATCAGTGATGGGGACAGGGGCTACGAGCAGTACTTC. Its translation: CAISDGDRGYEQYF.